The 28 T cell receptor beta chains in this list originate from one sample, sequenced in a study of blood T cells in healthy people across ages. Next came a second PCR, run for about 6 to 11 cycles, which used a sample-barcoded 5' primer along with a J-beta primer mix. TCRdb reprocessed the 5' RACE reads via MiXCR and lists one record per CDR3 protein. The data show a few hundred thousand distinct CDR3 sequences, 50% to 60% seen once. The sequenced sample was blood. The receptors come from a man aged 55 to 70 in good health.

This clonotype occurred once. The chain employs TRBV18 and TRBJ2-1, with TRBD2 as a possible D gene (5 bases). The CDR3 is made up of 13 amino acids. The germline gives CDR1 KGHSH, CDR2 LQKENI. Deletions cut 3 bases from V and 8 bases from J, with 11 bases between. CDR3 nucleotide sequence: TGTGCCAGCTCACCCGACACGGAGGATGAGCAGTTCTTC. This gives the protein CASSPDTEDEQFF.

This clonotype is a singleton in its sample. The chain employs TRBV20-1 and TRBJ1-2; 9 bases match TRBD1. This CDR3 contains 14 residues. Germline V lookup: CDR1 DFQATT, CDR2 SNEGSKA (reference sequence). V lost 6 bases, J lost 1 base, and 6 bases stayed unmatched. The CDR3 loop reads CSAHDRGDNYGYTF. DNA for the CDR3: TGCAGTGCCCATGACAGGGGGGATAACTATGGCTACACCTTC.

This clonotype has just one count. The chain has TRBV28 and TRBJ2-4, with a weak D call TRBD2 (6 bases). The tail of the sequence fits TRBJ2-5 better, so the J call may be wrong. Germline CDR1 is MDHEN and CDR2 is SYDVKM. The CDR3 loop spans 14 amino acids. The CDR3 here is CASSTPTEGGTQYF. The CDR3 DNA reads TGTGCCAGCAGCACTCCGACGGAGGGAGGGACCCAGTACTTC.

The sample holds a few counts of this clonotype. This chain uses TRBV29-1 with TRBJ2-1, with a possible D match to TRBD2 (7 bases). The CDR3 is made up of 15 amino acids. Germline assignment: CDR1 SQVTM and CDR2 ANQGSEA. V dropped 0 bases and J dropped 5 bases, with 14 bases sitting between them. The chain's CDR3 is CSVEDGGGPDNEQFF. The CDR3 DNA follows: TGCAGCGTTGAAGATGGGGGGGGGCCTGACAATGAGCAGTTCTTC.

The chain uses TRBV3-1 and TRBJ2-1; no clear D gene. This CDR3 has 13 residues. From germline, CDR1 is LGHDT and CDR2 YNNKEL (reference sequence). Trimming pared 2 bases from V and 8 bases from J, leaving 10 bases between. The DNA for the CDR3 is TGTGCCAGCAGCCAATCTAACCCCGATGAGCAGTTCTTC. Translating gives CASSQSNPDEQFF.

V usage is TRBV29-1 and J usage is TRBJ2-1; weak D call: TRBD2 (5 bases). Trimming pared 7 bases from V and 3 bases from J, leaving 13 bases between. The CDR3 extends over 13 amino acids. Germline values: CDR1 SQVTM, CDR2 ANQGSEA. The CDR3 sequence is CSASGSGYNEQFF. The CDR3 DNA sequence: TGCAGCGCTTCGGGAAGCGGCTACAATGAGCAGTTCTTC.

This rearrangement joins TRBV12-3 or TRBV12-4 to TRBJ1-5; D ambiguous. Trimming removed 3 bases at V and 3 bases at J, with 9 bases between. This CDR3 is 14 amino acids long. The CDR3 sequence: CASSLGFTNQPQHF. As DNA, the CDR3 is TGTGCCAGCAGTTTGGGGTTCACCAATCAGCCCCAGCATTTT.

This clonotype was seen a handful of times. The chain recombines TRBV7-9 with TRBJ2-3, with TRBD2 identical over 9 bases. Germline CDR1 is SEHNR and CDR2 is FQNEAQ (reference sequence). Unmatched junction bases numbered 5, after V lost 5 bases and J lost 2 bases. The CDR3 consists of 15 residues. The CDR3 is CASSPSGANTDTQYF. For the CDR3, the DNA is TGTGCCAGCAGCCCTAGCGGGGCGAACACAGATACGCAGTATTTT.

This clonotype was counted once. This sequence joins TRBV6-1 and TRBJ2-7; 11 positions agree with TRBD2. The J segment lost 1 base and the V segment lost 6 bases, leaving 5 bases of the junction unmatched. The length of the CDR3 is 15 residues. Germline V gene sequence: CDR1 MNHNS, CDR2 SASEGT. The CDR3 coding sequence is TGTGCCAGCAGCCAGACTAGCGGGACGTCCTACGAGCAGTACTTC. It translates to CASSQTSGTSYEQYF.

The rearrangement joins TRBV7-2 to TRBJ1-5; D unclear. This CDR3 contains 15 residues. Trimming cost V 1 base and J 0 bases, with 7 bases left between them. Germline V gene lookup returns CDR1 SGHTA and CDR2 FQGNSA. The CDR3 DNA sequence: TGTGCCAGCAGCTTAGAGACTTATAGCAATCAGCCCCAGCATTTT. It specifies CASSLETYSNQPQHF.

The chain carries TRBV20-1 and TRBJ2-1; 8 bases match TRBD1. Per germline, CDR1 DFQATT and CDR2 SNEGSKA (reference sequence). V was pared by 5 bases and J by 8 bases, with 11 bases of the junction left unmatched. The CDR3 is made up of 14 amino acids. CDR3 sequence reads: CSAEVQGVGDEQFF. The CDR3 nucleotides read TGCAGTGCTGAGGTACAGGGGGTCGGTGATGAGCAGTTCTTC.

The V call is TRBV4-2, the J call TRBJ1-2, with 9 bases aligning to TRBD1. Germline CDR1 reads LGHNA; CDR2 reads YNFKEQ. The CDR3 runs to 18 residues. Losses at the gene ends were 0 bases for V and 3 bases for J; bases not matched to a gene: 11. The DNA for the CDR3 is TGTGCCAGCAGCCAAGATGGGACGGGACAGGGTCTTTACTATGGCTACACCTTC. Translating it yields CASSQDGTGQGLYYGYTF.

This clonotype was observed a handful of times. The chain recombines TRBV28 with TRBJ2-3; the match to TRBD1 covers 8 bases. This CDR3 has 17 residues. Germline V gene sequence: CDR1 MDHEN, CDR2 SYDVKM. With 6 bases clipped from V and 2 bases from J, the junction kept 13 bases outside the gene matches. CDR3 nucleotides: TGTGCCAGCAGATCTAGGCGACAGGGGCCACACACAGATACGCAGTATTTT. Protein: CASRSRRQGPHTDTQYF.

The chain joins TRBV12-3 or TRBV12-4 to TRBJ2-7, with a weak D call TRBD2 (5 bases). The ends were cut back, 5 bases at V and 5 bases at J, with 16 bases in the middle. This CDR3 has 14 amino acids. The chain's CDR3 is CASSLRVRADEQYF. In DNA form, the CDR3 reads TGTGCCAGCAGTCTTAGGGTGAGAGCGGACGAGCAGTACTTC.

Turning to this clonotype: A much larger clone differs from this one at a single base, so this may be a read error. CDR3 in amino acids: CASSPEPRLAGGYNEQYF. As DNA, the CDR3 is TGTGCCAGCAGCCCCGAACCCCGCCTAGCGGGGGGTTACAATGAGCAGTACTTC. The chain couples TRBV3-1 to TRBJ2-1; 11 positions match TRBD2. The DNA end is more similar to TRBJ2-7, so the J call may be wrong. Looked up from germline, CDR1 is LGHDT and CDR2 is YNNKEL (reference sequence). The CDR3 sequence is 18 residues long.

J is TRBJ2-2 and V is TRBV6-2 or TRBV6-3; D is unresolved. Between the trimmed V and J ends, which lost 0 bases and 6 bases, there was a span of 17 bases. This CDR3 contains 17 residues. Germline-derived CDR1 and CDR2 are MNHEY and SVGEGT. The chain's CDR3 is CASSYSYGRLIAGELFF. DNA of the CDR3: TGTGCCAGCAGTTACTCGTACGGACGCTTAATAGCCGGGGAGCTGTTTTTT.

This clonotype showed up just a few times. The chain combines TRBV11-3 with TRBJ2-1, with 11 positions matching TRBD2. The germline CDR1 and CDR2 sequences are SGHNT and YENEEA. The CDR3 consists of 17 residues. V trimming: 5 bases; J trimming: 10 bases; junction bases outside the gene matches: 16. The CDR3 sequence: CASSDRQGLAEKREQFF. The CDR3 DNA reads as TGTGCCAGCAGCGATCGGCAGGGACTAGCGGAGAAGCGAGAGCAGTTCTTC.

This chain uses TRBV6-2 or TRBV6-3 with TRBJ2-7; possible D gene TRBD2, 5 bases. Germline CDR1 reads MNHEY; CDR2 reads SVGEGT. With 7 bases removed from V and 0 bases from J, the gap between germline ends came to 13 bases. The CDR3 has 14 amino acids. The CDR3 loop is CASIRRAGSYEQYF. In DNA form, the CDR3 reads TGTGCCAGCATCCGGCGGGCGGGCTCCTACGAGCAGTACTTC.

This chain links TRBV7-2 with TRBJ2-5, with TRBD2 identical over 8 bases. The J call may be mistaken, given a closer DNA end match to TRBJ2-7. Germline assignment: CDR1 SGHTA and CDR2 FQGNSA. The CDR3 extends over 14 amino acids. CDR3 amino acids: CASLRGGSSYEQYF. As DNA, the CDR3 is TGTGCCAGCCTTCGGGGGGGCAGCTCCTACGAGCAGTACTTC.

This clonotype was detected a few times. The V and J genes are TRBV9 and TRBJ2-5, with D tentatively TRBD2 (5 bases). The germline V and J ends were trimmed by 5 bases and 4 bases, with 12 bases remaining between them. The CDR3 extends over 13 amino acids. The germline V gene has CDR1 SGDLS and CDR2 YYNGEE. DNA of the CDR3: TGTGCCAGCAGACCTATGGGGAGAGAGACCCAGTACTTC. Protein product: CASRPMGRETQYF. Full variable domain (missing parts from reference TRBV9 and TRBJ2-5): DSGVTQTPKHLITATGQRVTLRCSPRSGDLSVYWYQQSLDQGLQFLIQYYNGEERAKGNILERFSAQQFPDLHSELNLSSLELGDSALYFCASRPMGRETQYFGPGTRLLVL.

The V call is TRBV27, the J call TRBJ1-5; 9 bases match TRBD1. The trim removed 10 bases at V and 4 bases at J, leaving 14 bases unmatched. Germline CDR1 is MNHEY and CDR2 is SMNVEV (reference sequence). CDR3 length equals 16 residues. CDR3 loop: CATSPQRQGGNQPQHF. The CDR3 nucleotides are TGTGCCACTAGCCCCCAGCGACAGGGGGGTAATCAGCCCCAGCATTTT.

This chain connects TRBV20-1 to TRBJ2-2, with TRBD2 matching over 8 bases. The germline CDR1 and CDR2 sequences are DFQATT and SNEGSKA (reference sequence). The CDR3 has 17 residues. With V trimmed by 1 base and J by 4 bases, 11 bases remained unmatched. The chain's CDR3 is CSARVPGGAGVTGELFF. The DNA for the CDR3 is TGCAGTGCTAGAGTGCCCGGTGGAGCGGGAGTCACCGGGGAGCTGTTTTTT.

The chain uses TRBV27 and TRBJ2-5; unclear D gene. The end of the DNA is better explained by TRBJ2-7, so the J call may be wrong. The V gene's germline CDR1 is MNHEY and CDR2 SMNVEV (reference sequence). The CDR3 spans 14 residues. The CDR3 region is CASSVMAADYEQYF. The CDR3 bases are TGTGCCAGCAGTGTAATGGCGGCAGACTACGAGCAGTACTTC.

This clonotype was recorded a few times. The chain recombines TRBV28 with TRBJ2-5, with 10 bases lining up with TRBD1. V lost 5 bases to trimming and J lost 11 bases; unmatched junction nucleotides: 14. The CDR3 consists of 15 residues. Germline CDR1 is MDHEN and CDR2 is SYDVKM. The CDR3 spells CASSPRGQGKLMQYF. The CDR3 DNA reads TGTGCCAGCAGTCCCCGGGGACAGGGGAAGTTGATGCAGTACTTC.

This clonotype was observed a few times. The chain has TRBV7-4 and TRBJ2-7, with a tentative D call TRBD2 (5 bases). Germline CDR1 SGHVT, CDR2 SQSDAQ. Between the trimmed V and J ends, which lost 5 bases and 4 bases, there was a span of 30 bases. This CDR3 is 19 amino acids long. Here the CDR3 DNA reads TGTGCCAGCAGCCGGTGTCACCCCCCAGGAGGCCGTATCTTATACGAGCAGTACTTC. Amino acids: CASSRCHPPGGRILYEQYF. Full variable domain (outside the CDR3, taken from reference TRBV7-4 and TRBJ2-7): GAGVSQSPRYKVAKRGRDVALRCDSISGHVTLYWYRQTLGQGSEVLTYSQSDAQRDKSGRPSGRFSAERPERSVSTLKIQRTEQGDSAVYLCASSRCHPPGGRILYEQYFGPGTRLTVT.

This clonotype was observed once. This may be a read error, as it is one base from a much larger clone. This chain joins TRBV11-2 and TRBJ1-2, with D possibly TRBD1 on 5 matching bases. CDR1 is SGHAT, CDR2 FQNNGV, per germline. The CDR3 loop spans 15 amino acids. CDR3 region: CASNPQRGVGYDYTF. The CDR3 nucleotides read TGTGCCAGCAACCCCCAGAGGGGCGTGGGCTATGACTACACCTTC. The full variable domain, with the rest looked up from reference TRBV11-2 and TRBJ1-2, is EAGVAQSPRYKIIEKRQSVAFWCNPISGHATLYWYQQILGQGPKLLIQFQNNGVVDDSQLPKDRFSAERLKGVDSTLKIQPAKLEDSAVYLCASNPQRGVGYDYTFGSGTRLTVV.

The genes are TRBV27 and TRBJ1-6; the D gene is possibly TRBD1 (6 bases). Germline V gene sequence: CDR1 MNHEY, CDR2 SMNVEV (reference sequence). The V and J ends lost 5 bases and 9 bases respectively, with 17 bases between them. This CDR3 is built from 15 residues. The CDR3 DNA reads TGTGCCAGCAGTCGACAGGATATGGTTGGTTCACCCCTCCACTTT. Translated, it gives CASSRQDMVGSPLHF.

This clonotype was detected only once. CDR3 in amino acids: CSARSTSGTDTQYF. The CDR3 DNA reads TGCAGTGCTAGGAGCACCTCGGGCACAGATACGCAGTATTTT. The J gene is TRBJ2-3, the V gene TRBV20-1, with D unclear. The V gene's germline CDR1 is DFQATT and CDR2 SNEGSKA (reference sequence). The V end was cut by 3 bases, the J end by 1 base, with 11 bases between. The length of the CDR3 is 14 residues.